A selection of T cell receptor beta chains follows, all from one sample in a study of T cells in Graves' hyperthyroidism and ophthalmopathy. TCRdb itself ran the multiplex PCR reads through MiXCR, one entry per CDR3 protein. This table holds roughly 580,000 distinct CDR3 sequences, about 15% found once. Sequencing was carried out using blood. These receptors were obtained from a woman in her thirties with Graves' hyperthyroidism that later progressed to Graves' ophthalmopathy. Each CDR3 is given with its conserved first and last residue. Fields, in order: D gene, J gene, clone size, V gene, CDR3 protein, CDR3 DNA. A D gene is named only where the DNA matches it firmly. Only part of the rows carry a size: once, few, many, or a class if the clone is expanded.

TRBD2	TRBJ2-2	many	TRBV2	CASSEVAWREGGTGELFF	TGTGCCAGCAGTGAAGTGGCTTGGCGGGAGGGGGGAACCGGGGAGCTGTTTTTT
TRBD1	TRBJ1-2	few	TRBV4-1	CASSQEYTSQGALLSYTF	TGCGCCAGCAGCCAAGAATATACGTCCCAGGGGGCCCTTCTTTCCTACACCTTC
.	TRBJ2-4	many	TRBV12-3/TRBV12-4	CASSYGLAKNIQYF	TGTGCCAGCAGTTACGGGCTAGCCAAAAACATTCAGTACTTC
TRBD2	TRBJ2-2	many	TRBV20-1	CSASPAGGVTGELFF	TGCAGTGCTAGTCCAGCGGGAGGCGTCACCGGGGAGCTGTTTTTT
.	TRBJ1-1	many	TRBV2	CASSGSDGFGTEAFF	TGTGCCAGCAGTGGATCGGACGGGTTTGGCACTGAAGCTTTCTTT
TRBD2	TRBJ2-1	.	TRBV5-1	CASTRSGTRYNEQFF	TGCGCCAGTACGAGGTCCGGGACTAGGTACAATGAGCAGTTCTTC
TRBD1	TRBJ1-1	many	TRBV25-1	CASTPGEGAKNTEAFF	TGTGCCAGCACCCCCGGGGAGGGGGCAAAGAACACTGAAGCTTTCTTT
.	TRBJ2-3	many	TRBV2	CASSGVSGNTDTQYF	TGTGCCAGCAGTGGGGTCTCAGGGAACACAGATACGCAGTATTTT
.	TRBJ1-1	many	TRBV18	CASSPDSLNTEAFF	TGTGCCAGCTCACCGGACAGCTTGAACACTGAAGCTTTCTTT
.	TRBJ2-2	many	TRBV12-3/TRBV12-4	CASQGDTSTGELFF	TGTGCCAGCCAAGGCGACACCTCCACCGGGGAGCTGTTTTTT
.	TRBJ1-4	.	TRBV11-3	CASSFGGRNEKLFF	TGTGCCAGCAGCTTCGGAGGAAGGAATGAAAAACTGTTTTTT
TRBD2	TRBJ2-1	many	TRBV30	CAISSGRVLYNEQFF	TGTGCCATCTCTAGCGGGAGGGTGTTGTACAATGAGCAGTTCTTC
.	TRBJ2-4	many	TRBV3-1	CASSQGSASGWNIQYF	TGTGCCAGCAGCCAAGGATCGGCTAGTGGATGGAACATTCAGTACTTC
.	TRBJ1-1	.	TRBV6-5	CASSYSNPNTEAFF	TGTGCCAGCAGTTACTCGAATCCGAACACTGAAGCTTTCTTT
TRBD1	TRBJ2-5	many	TRBV7-9	CASTRDRRETQYF	TGTGCCAGCACCCGGGACAGGAGGGAGACCCAGTACTTC
TRBD2	TRBJ2-1	.	TRBV24-1	CATSGREGPYEQFF	TGTGCCACCAGTGGGCGGGAGGGCCCCTATGAGCAGTTCTTC
.	TRBJ2-7	.	TRBV18	CASSPGPEVYEQYF	TGTGCCAGCTCACCCGGCCCGGAGGTCTACGAGCAGTACTTC
TRBD2	TRBJ2-1	many	TRBV5-1	CASSLGTSGNHEQFF	TGCGCCAGCAGCTTGGGGACTAGCGGGAACCATGAGCAGTTCTTC
TRBD1	TRBJ1-1	many	TRBV19	CASSTGQGFTEAFF	TGTGCCAGTAGTACTGGACAGGGCTTCACTGAAGCTTTCTTT
TRBD2	TRBJ2-7	many	TRBV2	CASSQTSGSYEQYF	TGTGCCAGCAGTCAGACTAGCGGGAGCTACGAGCAGTACTTC
TRBD2	TRBJ2-2	many	TRBV6-2/TRBV6-3	CASSPPLAGGPGWTGELFF	TGTGCCAGCAGTCCCCCACTAGCGGGAGGGCCTGGATGGACCGGGGAGCTGTTTTTT
.	TRBJ2-4	many	TRBV12-3/TRBV12-4	CASTLPGTAKNIQYF	TGTGCCAGCACCTTGCCGGGGACAGCCAAAAACATTCAGTACTTC
.	TRBJ1-1	few	TRBV7-9	CASSLHGTSYAFF	TGTGCCAGCAGCTTACACGGCACGTCCTATGCTTTCTTT
.	TRBJ2-5	.	TRBV9	CASSSRKYQETQYF	TGTGCCAGCAGCTCGAGAAAGTACCAAGAGACCCAGTACTTC
.	TRBJ1-6	.	TRBV4-3	CASSQGQYNSPLHF	TGCGCCAGCAGCCAAGGACAATATAATTCACCCCTCCACTTT
.	TRBJ2-1	many	TRBV7-9	CASSLTSFSYNEQFF	TGTGCCAGCAGTCTAACTTCTTTCTCCTACAATGAGCAGTTCTTC